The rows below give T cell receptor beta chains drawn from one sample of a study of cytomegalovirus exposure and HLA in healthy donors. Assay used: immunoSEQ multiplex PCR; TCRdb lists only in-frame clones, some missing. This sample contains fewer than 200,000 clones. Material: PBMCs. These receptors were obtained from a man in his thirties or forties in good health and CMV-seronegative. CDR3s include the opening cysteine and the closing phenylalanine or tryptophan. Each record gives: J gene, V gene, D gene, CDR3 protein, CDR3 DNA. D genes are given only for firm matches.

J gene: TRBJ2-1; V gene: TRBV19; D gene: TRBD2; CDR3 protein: CASSFLAGGHEQFF; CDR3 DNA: TGTGCCAGTAGTTTTCTAGCGGGAGGCCATGAGCAGTTCTTC
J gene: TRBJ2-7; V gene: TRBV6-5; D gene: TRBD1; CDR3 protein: CASSKPGQSTYEQYF; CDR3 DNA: TGTGCCAGCAGTAAACCGGGACAGAGCACTTACGAGCAGTACTTC
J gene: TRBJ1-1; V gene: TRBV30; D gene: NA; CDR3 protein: CAWGPQRWAEAFF; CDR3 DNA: TGTGCCTGGGGGCCCCAACGATGGGCTGAAGCTTTCTTT
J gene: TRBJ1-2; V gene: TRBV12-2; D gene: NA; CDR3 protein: CASRLPAGAPHGYTF; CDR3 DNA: TGTGCAAGTCGCTTACCGGCAGGGGCGCCGCATGGCTACACCTTC
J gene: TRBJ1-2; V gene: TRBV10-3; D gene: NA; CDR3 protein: CAISESGANYGYTF; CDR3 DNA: TGTGCCATCAGTGAGTCGGGGGCAAACTATGGCTACACCTTC
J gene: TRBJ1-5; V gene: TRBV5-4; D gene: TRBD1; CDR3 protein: CASSLEGGRDQPQHF; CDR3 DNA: TGTGCCAGCAGCTTGGAAGGGGGCAGGGATCAGCCCCAGCATTTT
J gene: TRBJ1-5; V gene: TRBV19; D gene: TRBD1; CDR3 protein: CASSIGGGRSNQPQHF; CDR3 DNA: TGTGCCAGTAGTATAGGAGGGGGCAGAAGCAATCAGCCCCAGCATTTT
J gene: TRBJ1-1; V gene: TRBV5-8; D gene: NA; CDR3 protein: CASSLFAGANTEAFF; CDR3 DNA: TGTGCCAGCAGCTTGTTCGCGGGGGCGAACACTGAAGCTTTCTTT
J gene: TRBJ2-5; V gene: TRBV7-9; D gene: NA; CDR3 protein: CATGVELEETQYF; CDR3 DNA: TGTGCCACGGGGGTTGAGTTGGAGGAGACCCAGTACTTC
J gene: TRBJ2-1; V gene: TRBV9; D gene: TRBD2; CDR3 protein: CASSPSLADYNEQFF; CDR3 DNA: TGTGCCAGCAGCCCTAGTCTAGCGGACTACAATGAGCAGTTCTTC
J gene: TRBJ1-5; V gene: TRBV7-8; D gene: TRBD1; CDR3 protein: CASSLSGTGYPQHF; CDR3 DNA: TGTGCCAGCAGCTTAAGCGGGACAGGGTATCCCCAGCATTTT
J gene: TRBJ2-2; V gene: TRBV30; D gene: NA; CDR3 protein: CAWSVQDLTGELFF; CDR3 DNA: TGTGCCTGGAGTGTACAGGATTTAACCGGGGAGCTGTTTTTT
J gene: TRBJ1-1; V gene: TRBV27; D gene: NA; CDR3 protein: CASSLSGRGGTEAFF; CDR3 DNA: TGTGCCAGCAGTTTATCGGGGAGGGGTGGGACTGAAGCTTTCTTT
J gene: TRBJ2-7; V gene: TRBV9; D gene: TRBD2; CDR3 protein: CASSVTSGGEREQYF; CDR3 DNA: TGTGCCAGCAGCGTCACCAGCGGGGGAGAGCGCGAGCAGTACTTC
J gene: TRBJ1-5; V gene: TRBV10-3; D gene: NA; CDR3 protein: CAISDRPVSNQPQHF; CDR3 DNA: TGTGCCATCAGTGACAGGCCGGTTAGCAATCAGCCCCAGCATTTT
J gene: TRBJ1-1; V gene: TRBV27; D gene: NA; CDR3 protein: CASRSARGTEAFF; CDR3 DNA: TGTGCCAGCCGCTCAGCAAGGGGAACTGAAGCTTTCTTT
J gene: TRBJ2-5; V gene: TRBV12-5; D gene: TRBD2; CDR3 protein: CASGTGLAGEETQYF; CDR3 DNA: TGTGCTAGTGGTACGGGACTAGCGGGGGAAGAGACCCAGTACTTC
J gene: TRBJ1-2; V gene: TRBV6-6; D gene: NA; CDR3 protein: CASRTPQEYYGYTF; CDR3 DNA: TGTGCCAGCAGGACCCCACAGGAGTACTATGGCTACACCTTC
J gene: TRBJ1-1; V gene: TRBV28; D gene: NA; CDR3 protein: CASSSTTGKGSRREAFF; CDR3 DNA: TGTGCCAGCAGCTCAACTACAGGGAAAGGTTCCCGCCGGGAAGCTTTCTTT
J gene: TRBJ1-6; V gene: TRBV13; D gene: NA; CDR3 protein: CASSPLQGGHSPLHF; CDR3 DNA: TGTGCCAGCAGCCCCTTGCAGGGAGGCCATTCACCCCTCCACTTT